The sequence of this T cell receptor (beta chain) was determined in a study of response to subunit inactivated influenza vaccine. This clonotype was counted between two and nine times. Its specificity is not known. TCRdb passed the RT-PCR reads through MiXCR, listing each CDR3 protein once. The profile shows hundreds of thousands of distinct CDR3 sequences, under 20% of them singletons. Overall study results and limits: Authors suggested each seasonal influenza vaccination recruits few new T cells.

The length of the CDR3 is 14 residues. Trimming left V 0 bases short and J 4 bases short, with 7 bases between. Looked up from germline, CDR1 is SGHAT and CDR2 is FQNNGV. This receptor was identified in a middle-aged man who received an inactivated influenza vaccine. Sequencing was performed on PBMCs from blood, taken less than 6 days after vaccination. V usage is TRBV11-2 and J usage is TRBJ2-1; no clear D. CDR3 sequence reads: CASSLETGYNEQFF. The CDR3 DNA follows: TGTGCCAGCAGCTTAGAGACGGGTTACAATGAGCAGTTCTTC.